One sample yielded the 3 T cell receptor beta chains listed below, sequenced in a study of cytomegalovirus exposure and HLA in healthy donors. Amplification used 60 Vbeta primers and 13 Jbeta primers. Sequenced by immunoSEQ multiplex PCR; TCRdb stores in-frame clones only, minus some. The repertoire has some 120,000 clones, about 63% of them found once; the top ten carry 1.6%. What was sequenced was PBMCs. All receptors derive from a young man in good health and CMV-seropositive.

This chain connects TRBV30 to TRBJ1-5; D is perhaps TRBD1 (5 bases). V lost 3 bases to trimming and J lost 2 bases, with 14 bases between them. Looked up from germline, CDR1 is GTSNPN and CDR2 is SVGIG (reference sequence). The CDR3 totals 15 residues. As DNA, the CDR3 is TGTGCCTGGAGGGCCGGTTTACAGGGCAATCAGCCCCAGCATTTT. Translating it yields CAWRAGLQGNQPQHF.

CDR3 amino acids: CASSLAGGIDTQYF. CDR3 in DNA: TGCGCCAGCAGCTTAGCGGGAGGGATAGATACGCAGTATTTT. The J gene is TRBJ2-3, the V gene TRBV5-1; 10 bases are shared with TRBD2. V trimming: 2 bases; J trimming: 5 bases; junction bases outside the gene matches: 2. CDR1 and CDR2 from the germline V gene are SGHRS and YFSETQ. The CDR3 length is 14 residues.

V gene TRBV6-6 combines with J gene TRBJ2-5; D gene unclear. The end of the DNA is better explained by TRBJ2-7, so the J call may be wrong. The germline V gene has CDR1 MNHNY and CDR2 SVGAGI (reference sequence). This CDR3 region has 12 residues. The CDR3 DNA sequence: TGTGCCAGCAGTTTCGCCCCTTCCGAGCAGTACTTC. Its protein product is CASSFAPSEQYF.